This TCR beta chain was sequenced during a study of response to subunit inactivated influenza vaccine. This clonotype showed up just a few times. Germline V gene data show CDR1 as DFQATT and CDR2 as SNEGSKA (reference sequence). The CDR3 runs to 13 residues. Trimming cost V 6 bases and J 1 base, with 12 bases left between them. MiXCR, run by TCRdb on the RT-PCR reads, gives a single entry per CDR3 protein. The sample has about 170,000 distinct CDR3 sequences, approximately 12% seen once. These same data were also listed under a study on T cells expressing NK-cell markers. From that paper: Production of TCR beta cDNA relied on 5'RACE template switching with UMIs. Among the eight sequenced donors, seven tested HCMV-seropositive and one tested seronegative. As a fraction of CD8+ T cells, dominant NKG2C+ clonotypes reached roughly 1.0-7.0% in 5 to 7 donors. Whether expanded NKG2C+ T cell clones were HCMV specific stayed uncertain.

The source is a man aged 50 to 59 who received an inactivated influenza vaccine. The source material was CD8+ T cells sorted from PBMCs, sampled roughly 12 days after vaccination. The V and J genes are TRBV20-1 and TRBJ1-1, with D possibly matching TRBD1 (6 bases). The CDR3 nucleotides are TGCAGTGCCGAAGAACAGGGGAACACTGAAGCTTTCTTT. Its translation is CSAEEQGNTEAFF.